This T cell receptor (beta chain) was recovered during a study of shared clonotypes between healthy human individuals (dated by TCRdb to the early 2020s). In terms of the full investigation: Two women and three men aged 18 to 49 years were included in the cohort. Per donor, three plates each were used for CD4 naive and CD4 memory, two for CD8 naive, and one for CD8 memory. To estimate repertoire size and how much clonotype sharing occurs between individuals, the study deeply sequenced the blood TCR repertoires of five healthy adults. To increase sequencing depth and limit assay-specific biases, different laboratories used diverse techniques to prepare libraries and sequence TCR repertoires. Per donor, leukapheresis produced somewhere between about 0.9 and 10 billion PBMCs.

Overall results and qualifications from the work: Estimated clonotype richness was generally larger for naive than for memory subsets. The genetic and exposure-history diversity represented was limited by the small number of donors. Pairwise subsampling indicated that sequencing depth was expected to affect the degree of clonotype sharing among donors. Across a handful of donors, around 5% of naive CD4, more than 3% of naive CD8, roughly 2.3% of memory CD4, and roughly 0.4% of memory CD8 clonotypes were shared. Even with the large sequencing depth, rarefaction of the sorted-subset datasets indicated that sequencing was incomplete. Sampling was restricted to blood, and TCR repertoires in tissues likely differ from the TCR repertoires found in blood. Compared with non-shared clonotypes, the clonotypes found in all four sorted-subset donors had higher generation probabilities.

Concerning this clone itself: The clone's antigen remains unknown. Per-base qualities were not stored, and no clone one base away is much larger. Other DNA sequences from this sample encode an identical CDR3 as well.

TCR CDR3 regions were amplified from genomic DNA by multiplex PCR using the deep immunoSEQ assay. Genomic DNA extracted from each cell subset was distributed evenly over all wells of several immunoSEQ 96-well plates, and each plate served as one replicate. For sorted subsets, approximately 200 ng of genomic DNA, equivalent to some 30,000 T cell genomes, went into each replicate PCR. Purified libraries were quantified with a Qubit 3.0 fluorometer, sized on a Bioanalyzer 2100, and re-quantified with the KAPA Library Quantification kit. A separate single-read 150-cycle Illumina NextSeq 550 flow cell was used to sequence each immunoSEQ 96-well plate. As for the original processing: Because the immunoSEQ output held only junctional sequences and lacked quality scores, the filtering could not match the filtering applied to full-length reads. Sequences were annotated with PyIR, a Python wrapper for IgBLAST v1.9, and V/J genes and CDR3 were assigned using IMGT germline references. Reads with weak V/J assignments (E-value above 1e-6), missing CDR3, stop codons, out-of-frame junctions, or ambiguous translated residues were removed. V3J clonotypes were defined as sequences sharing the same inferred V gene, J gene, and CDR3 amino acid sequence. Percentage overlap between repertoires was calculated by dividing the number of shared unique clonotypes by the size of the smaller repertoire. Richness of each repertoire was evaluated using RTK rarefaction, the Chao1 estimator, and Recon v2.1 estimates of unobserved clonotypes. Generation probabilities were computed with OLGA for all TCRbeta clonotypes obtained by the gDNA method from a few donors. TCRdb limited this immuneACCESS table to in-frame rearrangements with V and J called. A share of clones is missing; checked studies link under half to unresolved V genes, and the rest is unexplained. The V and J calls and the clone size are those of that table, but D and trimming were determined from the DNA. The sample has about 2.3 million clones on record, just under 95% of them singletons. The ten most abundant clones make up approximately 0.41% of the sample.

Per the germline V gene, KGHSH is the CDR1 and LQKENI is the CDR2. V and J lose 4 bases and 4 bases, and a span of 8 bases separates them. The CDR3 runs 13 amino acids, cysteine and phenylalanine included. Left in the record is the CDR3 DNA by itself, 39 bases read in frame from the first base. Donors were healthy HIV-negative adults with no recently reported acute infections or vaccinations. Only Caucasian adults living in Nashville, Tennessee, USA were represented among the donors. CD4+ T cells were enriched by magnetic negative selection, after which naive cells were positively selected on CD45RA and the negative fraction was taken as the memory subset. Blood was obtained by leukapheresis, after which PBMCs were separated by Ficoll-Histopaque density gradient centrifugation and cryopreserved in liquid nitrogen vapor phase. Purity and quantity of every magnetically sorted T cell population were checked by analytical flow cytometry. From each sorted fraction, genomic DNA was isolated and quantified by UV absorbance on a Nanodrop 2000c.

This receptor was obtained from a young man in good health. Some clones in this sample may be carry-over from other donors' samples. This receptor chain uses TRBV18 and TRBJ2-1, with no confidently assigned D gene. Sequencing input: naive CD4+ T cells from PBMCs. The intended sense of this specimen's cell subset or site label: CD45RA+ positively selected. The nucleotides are TGTGCCAGCTCACTGACCAGTTACAATGAGCAGTTCTTC. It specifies CASSLTSYNEQFF.